The 21 T cell receptor beta chains given below trace back to one sample, sequenced in a study of OX40 agonist ivuxolimab in advanced cancers. Generated by immunoSEQ multiplex PCR, the TCRdb table keeps only in-frame clones and is missing some. Here the sample spans approximately 60,000 clones, around 83% being singletons. This sample comprised CD4+ or CD8+ T cells sorted from blood, obtained in a trial of the OX40 agonist ivuxolimab. Receptors were obtained from an adult with an advanced solid tumor such as melanoma, head and neck, liver or kidney cancer.

The chain joins TRBV13 to TRBJ2-7; a possible D gene is TRBD2 (7 bases). This CDR3 spans 14 amino acids. CDR1 and CDR2 from the germline V gene are PRHDT and FYEKMQ (reference sequence). V was clipped by 1 base and J by 4 bases, with 11 bases between them. This CDR3 is CASSLARGGYEQYF. The DNA for the CDR3 is TGTGCCAGCAGCTTAGCCAGGGGAGGGTACGAGCAGTACTTC.

V is TRBV6-1 and J is TRBJ2-1; TRBD2 aligns across 11 bases. V trimming: 7 bases; J trimming: 5 bases; junction bases outside the gene matches: 4. The CDR3 runs 14 residues. From germline, CDR1 is MNHNS and CDR2 SASEGT. The CDR3 DNA reads TGTGCCAGCAACCCTAGCGGGAGGAACAATGAGCAGTTCTTC. It specifies CASNPSGRNNEQFF.

The chain is built from TRBV4-2 and TRBJ1-2; D is perhaps TRBD1 (5 bases). Trimming removed 3 bases from V and 8 bases from J, with 16 bases in between. Germline values: CDR1 LGHNA, CDR2 YNFKEQ. This CDR3 region has 14 residues. CDR3 protein: CASSQATGSEGYTF. CDR3 in DNA: TGTGCCAGCAGCCAGGCAACAGGATCGGAGGGCTACACCTTC.

V gene TRBV28 combines with J gene TRBJ2-7, with TRBD1 matching 12 bases. The V segment lost 7 bases and the J segment 7 bases; nucleotides outside the gene matches: 11. Germline V CDR1 and CDR2: MDHEN, SYDVKM. The CDR3 runs to 15 residues. The CDR3 DNA sequence: TGTGCCAGCATCCAAGGGGGACAGGGGGCAAAGGAGCAGTACTTC. Translation gives CASIQGGQGAKEQYF.

This clone was seen only once. The chain joins TRBV27 to TRBJ2-3; 11 bases map to TRBD2. The CDR3 consists of 14 residues. Germline values: CDR1 MNHEY, CDR2 SMNVEV (reference sequence). J was trimmed by 2 bases and V by 10 bases; bases with no gene match: 5. This CDR3 reads CATTLAGDTDTQYF. The CDR3 nucleotides are TGTGCCACCACACTAGCGGGGGACACAGATACGCAGTATTTT.

The V and J genes are TRBV7-9 and TRBJ2-1; no clear D. The CDR3 loop spans 14 amino acids. The ends were cut back, 5 bases at V and 0 bases at J, with 8 bases in the middle. Germline V gene lookup returns CDR1 SEHNR and CDR2 FQNEAQ (reference sequence). The CDR3 loop is CASSLLSSYNEQFF. CDR3 nucleotide sequence: TGTGCCAGCAGCCTCCTAAGCTCCTACAATGAGCAGTTCTTC. Using reference TRBV7-9 and TRBJ2-1 for the parts outside the CDR3, the full variable domain is DTGVSQNPRHKITKRGQNVTFRCDPISEHNRLYWYRQTLGQGPEFLTYFQNEAQLEKSRLLSDRFSAERPKGSFSTLEIQRTEQGDSAMYLCASSLLSSYNEQFFGPGTRLTVL.

The chain links TRBV5-1 to TRBJ2-1; D might be TRBD1 (7 bases). The germline V gene encodes CDR1 SGHRS and CDR2 YFSETQ. The CDR3 is 12 amino acids. V lost 2 bases, J lost 10 bases, and 10 bases lay in between. This chain's CDR3 is CASSLQGREQFF. Here the CDR3 DNA reads TGCGCCAGCAGCTTACAGGGGAGGGAGCAGTTCTTC.

The chain employs TRBV7-2 and TRBJ2-3, with TRBD2 matching over 7 bases. This CDR3 contains 16 residues. J lost 5 bases, V lost 2 bases, and 10 bases had no gene match. Germline V CDR1 and CDR2: SGHTA, FQGNSA. The CDR3 nucleotides are TGTGCCAGCAGCTTAAGTTGGCGGGAGAAAGTAGATACGCAGTATTTT. Residues: CASSLSWREKVDTQYF.

The rearrangement links TRBV18 to TRBJ2-5, with 7 bases lining up with TRBD2. The junction had 11 bases not matched to a gene; V was cut back by 3 bases and J by 4 bases. Per germline, CDR1 KGHSH and CDR2 LQKENI. The CDR3 has 16 residues. The CDR3 spells CASSPTGAGSGETQYF. The CDR3 DNA is TGTGCCAGCTCACCCACTGGAGCGGGATCGGGAGAGACCCAGTACTTC.

The chain carries TRBV7-2 and TRBJ2-5, with 7 nucleotides matching TRBD2. The CDR3 spans 14 residues. Germline loops: CDR1 SGHTA, CDR2 FQGNSA. V gave up 2 bases and J gave up 4 bases; unmatched junction bases: 4. The CDR3 bases are TGTGCCAGCAGCTTAAACGGGGAGGGAGAGACCCAGTACTTC. This encodes CASSLNGEGETQYF.

The CDR3 DNA follows: TGCGCCAGCAGAGATGTCTTCTCTGGAAACACCATATATTTT. This encodes CASRDVFSGNTIYF. The V call is TRBV4-1, the J call TRBJ1-3; D is unresolved. Germline V lookup: CDR1 MGHRA, CDR2 YSYEKL. The CDR3 contains 14 residues. The V gene lost 6 bases and the J gene lost 0 bases, with 9 bases spanning the gap.

V usage is TRBV13 and J usage is TRBJ2-6; D remains ambiguous. This CDR3 is built from 18 residues. V dropped 1 base and J dropped 0 bases, with 13 bases sitting between them. CDR1 is PRHDT, CDR2 FYEKMQ, per germline (reference sequence). CDR3 sequence (DNA): TGTGCCAGCAGCTTAGCCCGAAATACGAACTCTGGGGCCAACGTCCTGACTTTC. This sequence encodes CASSLARNTNSGANVLTF.

The chain employs TRBV7-9 and TRBJ1-3; TRBD1 might be the D (5 bases). The CDR3 is made up of 15 amino acids. Germline-derived CDR1 and CDR2 are SEHNR and FQNEAQ (reference sequence). V gave up 1 base and J gave up 0 bases, with 7 bases separating them. The CDR3 loop is CASSLGQGSGNTIYF. For the CDR3, the DNA is TGTGCCAGCAGCTTAGGCCAGGGCTCTGGAAACACCATATATTTT.

The J gene is TRBJ1-5, the V gene TRBV27; 11 positions agree with TRBD1. V lost 0 bases, J lost 3 bases, and 10 bases stayed unmatched. CDR3 length: 19 residues. Germline assignment: CDR1 MNHEY and CDR2 SMNVEV (reference sequence). CDR3 protein: CASSLSGTGGITVNQPQHF. The CDR3, as DNA: TGTGCCAGCAGTTTATCGGGGACAGGGGGGATTACGGTCAATCAGCCCCAGCATTTT.

This clone came up once. In nucleotides, the CDR3 is TGTGCCAGTAGCCTTTCTAGCGGGGGGGCCTATGAGCAGTTCTTC. Amino acids: CASSLSSGGAYEQFF. This rearrangement joins TRBV19 to TRBJ2-1, with 12 bases aligning to TRBD2. With 6 bases clipped from V and 8 bases from J, the junction kept 8 bases outside the gene matches. CDR3 length: 15 residues. Germline V gives CDR1 LNHDA, CDR2 SQIVND (reference sequence).

The chain combines TRBV7-2 with TRBJ1-6, with 8 bases matching TRBD1. The V segment lost 5 bases and the J segment 4 bases; nucleotides outside the gene matches: 7. CDR3 length: 16 residues. Germline CDR1 reads SGHTA; CDR2 reads FQGNSA. CDR3 residues: CASSKPTGVYNSPLHF. For the CDR3, the DNA is TGTGCCAGCAGCAAGCCGACAGGGGTTTATAATTCACCCCTCCACTTT.

The rearrangement links TRBV6-1 to TRBJ2-3; the match to TRBD2 covers 7 bases. Germline V gene lookup returns CDR1 MNHNS and CDR2 SASEGT. There are 15 residues in the CDR3. The junction had 12 bases not matched to a gene; V was cut back by 7 bases and J by 5 bases. The CDR3 nucleotides read TGTGCCAGCACCCTAAACCCGTCTAGCGGAGATACGCAGTATTTT. Translation: CASTLNPSSGDTQYF.

The gene calls are TRBV4-1 and TRBJ2-7; TRBD2 matches 9 bases. The CDR3 contains 15 residues. Germline-derived CDR1 and CDR2 are MGHRA and YSYEKL. With 0 bases clipped from V and 7 bases from J, the junction kept 7 bases outside the gene matches. The CDR3 sequence: CASSQDASGKGEQYF. For the CDR3, the DNA is TGCGCCAGCAGCCAAGACGCTAGCGGGAAAGGTGAGCAGTACTTC.

This clone was observed a single time. This chain joins TRBV4-1 and TRBJ2-1; D is ambiguous. Looked up from germline, CDR1 is MGHRA and CDR2 is YSYEKL. Trimming stripped 0 bases from V and 12 bases from J, with 15 bases between. CDR3 length: 14 residues. CDR3 nucleotide sequence: TGCGCCAGCAGCCAAGATCGCGTCGCCCTAAGGCAGTTCTTC. It encodes CASSQDRVALRQFF.

The rearrangement uses TRBV18 and TRBJ1-3; D is possibly TRBD1 (5 bases). Trimming shortened V by 7 bases and J by 0 bases, and 7 bases separated the two germline ends. Germline V gene sequence: CDR1 KGHSH, CDR2 LQKENI. This CDR3 is 13 amino acids long. The CDR3 loop reads CASWDGSGNTIYF. CDR3 DNA: TGTGCCAGCTGGGACGGCTCTGGAAACACCATATATTTT.

The chain employs TRBV6-5 and TRBJ1-2; D not resolved. Germline V gives CDR1 MNHEY, CDR2 SVGAGI. The CDR3 covers 14 residues. Trimming removed 0 bases from V and 5 bases from J, with 10 bases in between. DNA for the CDR3: TGTGCCAGCAGTTACTCGGCCCAGCCTTATGGCTACACCTTC. It is translated as CASSYSAQPYGYTF.